The source of this T cell receptor beta chain is a study of metastatic and nonmetastatic thyroid tumors. Study-level background: Repertoire comparison spanned blood and tumor or nodule tissue of malignant and benign thyroid patients. General study results and limits: The study reportedly found significantly higher TCR beta diversity in malignant thyroid tumors than benign nodules, in blood and tumor.

Only a few counts were recorded for this clone. Antigen specificity is unknown. The CDR3 spans 17 residues. Trimming took 0 bases from V and 0 from J; bases not matched to a gene: 6. Germline CDR1 WNHNN, CDR2 SYGVQD (reference sequence). As handled by the study authors: It was from CDR3 differences across clinicopathological groups that a distant-metastasis classifier for papillary thyroid cancer was built. Through MiXCR, TCRdb re-clonotyped the PCR reads. TCRdb's processing, not the authors' own work, is the source of the V and J calls. The sample lists 40,000 or so clones, approximately 26% occurring once. No patient received treatment before thyroid surgery.

The chain carries TRBV10-1 and TRBJ1-1, with 8 bases identical to TRBD1. Sequenced sample: blood. The receptor was isolated from a female donor with papillary thyroid cancer or a benign thyroid nodule (not recorded which). Some clones in this sample may be carry-over from other donors' samples. The CDR3 region is CASSESMTGALNTEAFF. The DNA of the CDR3 is TGCGCCAGCAGTGAGTCAATGACAGGGGCCTTGAACACTGAAGCTTTCTTT.